Below are 14 T cell receptor beta chains sequenced from a single sample in a study of blood T cell repertoires in COVID-19 (TCRdb year 2020). Libraries were built with the immunoSEQ multiplex PCR assay. Entries here come from immuneACCESS through TCRdb and include only in-frame sequences with V and J called. Some clones fail to appear in such tables; in the studies checked, an unresolved V gene covers under half of the shortfall, and the cause of the remainder is unknown. The sample records a few hundred thousand clones, roughly 84% of which are singletons. 15% to 18% of the sample goes to the ten largest clones. The sample was peripheral blood. These receptors came from a person aged 65-85 years with COVID-19, enrolled during active disease.

This clone was picked up one time. This sequence joins TRBV9 and TRBJ2-5; D might be TRBD2 (5 bases). This CDR3 contains 15 residues. CDR1 and CDR2 from the germline V gene are SGDLS and YYNGEE. The ends were cut back, 0 bases at V and 5 bases at J, with 14 bases in the middle. CDR3 loop: CASSVDAGIGETQYF. As DNA, the CDR3 is TGTGCCAGCAGCGTAGATGCGGGTATAGGTGAGACCCAGTACTTC.

This clone occurred a few times. The rearrangement joins TRBV7-3 to TRBJ1-1; no firm D call. The V end lost 5 bases, the J end lost 4 bases, and 11 bases lay between the germline ends. This CDR3 spans 13 amino acids. Germline V gene data show CDR1 as SGHTA and CDR2 as FQGTGA. The CDR3 DNA follows: TGTGCCAGCAGCCCGCTTGCGAGCACTGAAGCTTTCTTT. It specifies CASSPLASTEAFF.

DNA of the CDR3: TGTGCCAGCAGCTTAGAGGCCAGGCAAGAGACCCAGTACTTC. It is translated as CASSLEARQETQYF. The chain links TRBV7-2 to TRBJ2-5; D gene ambiguous. V lost 1 base and J 2 bases, leaving 8 bases between the germline ends. The CDR3 has 14 residues. Germline CDR1 and CDR2: SGHTA and FQGNSA.

This chain links TRBV19 with TRBJ1-2; 7 nucleotides line up with TRBD1. The germline CDR1 and CDR2 sequences are LNHDA and SQIVND (reference sequence). Losses at the gene ends were 5 bases for V and 6 bases for J; bases not matched to a gene: 9. This CDR3 comprises 14 residues. CDR3 loop: CASSSRQGGDGYTF. As DNA, the CDR3 is TGTGCCAGTAGTTCCCGACAGGGCGGGGATGGCTACACCTTC.

The rearrangement uses TRBV19 and TRBJ2-5, with a possible D match to TRBD2 (6 bases). This CDR3 comprises 15 residues. V lost 5 bases and J lost 5, with 18 bases in between. Germline CDR1 is LNHDA and CDR2 is SQIVND (reference sequence). CDR3 sequence (DNA): TGTGCCAGTAGTCGGACTATTGTGTCTAGCGAGACCCAGTACTTC. This sequence encodes CASSRTIVSSETQYF. The full variable domain, its missing parts supplied by reference TRBV19 and TRBJ2-5, is DGGITQSPKYLFRKEGQNVTLSCEQNLNHDAMYWYRQDPGQGLRLIYYSQIVNDFQKGDIAEGYSVSREKKESFPLTVTSAQKNPTAFYLCASSRTIVSSETQYFGPGTRLLVL.

The chain is built from TRBV6-2 or TRBV6-3 and TRBJ2-1; D is undetermined. The length of the CDR3 is 11 residues. The germline V and J ends were trimmed by 5 bases and 10 bases, with 9 bases remaining between them. The germline V gene encodes CDR1 MNHEY and CDR2 SVGEGT. The CDR3 DNA reads as TGTGCCAGCAGTCGCCACTGGGAGCAGTTCTTC. Encoded protein: CASSRHWEQFF.

The chain uses TRBV2 and TRBJ2-7, with D possibly being TRBD2 (6 bases). There are 13 residues in the CDR3. Per germline, CDR1 SNHLY and CDR2 FYNNEI. The ends were cut back, 8 bases at V and 4 bases at J, with 15 bases in the middle. The CDR3 DNA is TGTGCCAGCCACCGGGACTTCGATTACGAGCAGTACTTC. It codes for CASHRDFDYEQYF.

CDR3 amino acids: CASSTSRQGWFPGELFF. In DNA form, the CDR3 reads TGTGCCAGTAGTACTTCACGACAGGGTTGGTTCCCCGGGGAGCTGTTTTTT. The chain employs TRBV19 and TRBJ2-2, with 7 bases fitting TRBD1. J was trimmed by 6 bases and V by 4 bases; bases with no gene match: 14. CDR3 length: 17 amino acids. Germline values: CDR1 LNHDA, CDR2 SQIVND (reference sequence).

The rearrangement uses TRBV3-1 (or the pseudogene TRBV3-2) and TRBJ2-7, with D tentatively TRBD2 (6 bases). The CDR3 runs 15 residues. Germline lookup yields CDR1 LGHDT and CDR2 YNNKEL (reference sequence). Deletions cut 2 bases from V and 2 bases from J, with 13 bases between. CDR3 nucleotides: TGTGCCAGCAGCCAAACTGGTGGGGGGACCTACGAGCAGTACTTC. It specifies CASSQTGGGTYEQYF.

This clone was recorded many times. Within the sample, other DNA sequences also encode this same CDR3. The chain combines TRBV6-6 with TRBJ2-7, with D maybe TRBD2 (7 bases). From germline, CDR1 is MNHNY and CDR2 SVGAGI (reference sequence). CDR3 size: 14 residues. Trimming removed 3 bases at V and 3 bases at J, with 12 bases between. The CDR3 DNA sequence: TGTGCCAGCAGTTATTCAGGGGACTACTACGAGCAGTACTTC. It yields the protein CASSYSGDYYEQYF.

The chain couples TRBV7-9 to TRBJ2-1; D unresolved. The germline V gene has CDR1 SEHNR and CDR2 FQNEAQ (reference sequence). V was trimmed by 4 bases and J by 8 bases, leaving 9 bases between them. CDR3 size: 12 residues. The CDR3 nucleotides read TGTGCCAGCAGCTCCCACATGGATGAGCAGTTCTTC. Its translation: CASSSHMDEQFF. Full variable domain (missing parts from reference TRBV7-9 and TRBJ2-1): DTGVSQNPRHKITKRGQNVTFRCDPISEHNRLYWYRQTLGQGPEFLTYFQNEAQLEKSRLLSDRFSAERPKGSFSTLEIQRTEQGDSAMYLCASSSHMDEQFFGPGTRLTVL.

This clone came up a few times. The V and J genes are TRBV6-5 and TRBJ2-3, with 7 bases matching TRBD1. Germline V CDR1 and CDR2: MNHEY, SVGAGI. The CDR3 totals 15 residues. V was clipped by 6 bases and J by 11 bases; unmatched bases: 17. CDR3 in amino acids: CASSQTGTDPDVQYF. As DNA, the CDR3 is TGTGCCAGCAGCCAGACCGGGACAGATCCCGATGTGCAGTATTTT.

The chain uses TRBV6-6 and TRBJ2-2; 7 bases fit TRBD2. Germline-derived CDR1 and CDR2 are MNHNY and SVGAGI (reference sequence). CDR3 length equals 17 residues. The V gene end was trimmed by 5 bases and the J gene end by 7 bases; junction bases not matched to a gene: 16. CDR3 loop: CASSLDPVTSAVGELFF. For the CDR3, the DNA is TGTGCCAGCAGTCTAGACCCCGTAACTAGCGCGGTCGGGGAGCTGTTTTTT.

In regard to this clone: The identical CDR3 is also encoded by other nucleotide sequences in the sample. This chain links TRBV4-1 with TRBJ1-1; D ambiguous. V lost 1 base, J lost 2 bases, and 5 bases lay in between. CDR1 and CDR2 from the germline V gene are MGHRA and YSYEKL. This CDR3 has 13 residues. In DNA form, the CDR3 reads TGCGCCAGCAGCCAAGCAGGAAACACTGAAGCTTTCTTT. Its translation is CASSQAGNTEAFF.